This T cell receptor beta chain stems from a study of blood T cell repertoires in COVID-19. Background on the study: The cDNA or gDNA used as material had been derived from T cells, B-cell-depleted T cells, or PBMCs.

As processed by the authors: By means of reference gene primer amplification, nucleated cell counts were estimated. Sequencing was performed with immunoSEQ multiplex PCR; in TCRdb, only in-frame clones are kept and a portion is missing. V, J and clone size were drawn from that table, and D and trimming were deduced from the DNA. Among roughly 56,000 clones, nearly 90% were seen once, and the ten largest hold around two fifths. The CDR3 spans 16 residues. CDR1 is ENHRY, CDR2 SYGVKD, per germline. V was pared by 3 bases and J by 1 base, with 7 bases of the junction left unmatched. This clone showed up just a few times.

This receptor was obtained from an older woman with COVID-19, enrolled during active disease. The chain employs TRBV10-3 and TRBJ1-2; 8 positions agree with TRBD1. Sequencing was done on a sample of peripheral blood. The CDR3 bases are TGTGCCATCAGTGACCAGGACAGGGACTTTAACTATGGCTACACCTTC. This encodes CAISDQDRDFNYGYTF.